This is a list of T cell receptor beta chains from one sample in a study of Ad26.COV2.S vaccination and SARS-CoV-2 variants. TCRdb keeps only in-frame clones here, not all; method: immunoSEQ multiplex PCR. The profile shows 300,000 to 500,000 clones, less than 90% of them singletons. The specimen was peripheral blood, collected in a trial of Ad26.COV2.S vaccine versus placebo. These receptors all stem from a person between 18 and 59 years old who received the Ad26.COV2.S COVID-19 vaccine or a placebo. CDR3s include the opening cysteine and the closing phenylalanine or tryptophan. A D gene is named only where the DNA matches it firmly. Clone size is given for some rows only: seen once, a few or many times, or a class if the clone is expanded.

TGCGCCAGCAGCAAAAGGGGACAGGGCGAAGAGACCCAGTACTTC CASSKRGQGEETQYF TRBD1 TRBJ2-5 TRBV10-1 .
TGCAGCGTGCTTCAAGGCTACGAGCAGTACTTC CSVLQGYEQYF . TRBJ2-7 TRBV29-1 .
TGTGCCAGCAGCCTAAAGTTCGACAGCTCTGGAAACACCATATATTTT CASSLKFDSSGNTIYF . TRBJ1-3 TRBV7-2 .
TGTGCCAGCAGTGAACTAGCGGGGGCCGGGGAGCTGTTTTTT CASSELAGAGELFF TRBD2 TRBJ2-2 TRBV2 .
TGTGCCAGCCGACCCCGGGGGAAAGAGACCCAGTACTTC CASRPRGKETQYF . TRBJ2-5 TRBV6-5 .
TGTGCCAGCTCACCAACGATGAACACTGAAGCTTTCTTT CASSPTMNTEAFF . TRBJ1-1 TRBV18 once
TGTGCCAGCAGTGGCTCCCTGCCAGGACAGCCCCAGCATTTT CASSGSLPGQPQHF . TRBJ1-5 TRBV25-1 few
TGTGCCAGCAGCTTAGGGGCGCGGACGGTAGACTACGAGCAGTACTTC CASSLGARTVDYEQYF . TRBJ2-7 TRBV7-6 .
TGTGCCACCATCGACTCCTACGAGCAGTACTTC CATIDSYEQYF . TRBJ2-7 TRBV2 .
TGTGCCAGCAGTTACCGGCTTGAGGGGTCTTGGGACTATGGCTACACCTTC CASSYRLEGSWDYGYTF . TRBJ1-2 TRBV6-2/TRBV6-3 .
TGTGCCAGCAGTTATTCCACAGGGGGCGGTGAAGCTTTCTTT CASSYSTGGGEAFF TRBD1 TRBJ1-1 TRBV6-5 .
TGTGCCAGCAGGAAGACTAGAGAGGGCTTCAAGCAGTACTTC CASRKTREGFKQYF . TRBJ2-7 TRBV11-2 .
TGCGCCAGCAGTCCGACAGGGAACTATGGCTACACCTTC CASSPTGNYGYTF TRBD1 TRBJ1-2 TRBV4-3 .
TGTGCCAGCAGCTTAGCAACCATTCGAGAGACCCAGTACTTC CASSLATIRETQYF . TRBJ2-5 TRBV7-2 .
TGTGCCAGTAGTATTCAGATGAACACTGAAGCTTTCTTT CASSIQMNTEAFF . TRBJ1-1 TRBV19 .
TGTGCAAGTCGCTTAGGGACAGGGACGAGCAATCAGCCCCAGCATTTT CASRLGTGTSNQPQHF . TRBJ1-5 TRBV12-2 .
TGTGCCAGTACCGGGAACTATGGCTACACCTTC CASTGNYGYTF . TRBJ1-2 TRBV19 .
TGTGCCAGCAGCCACTTAGTCTATGGCTACACCTTC CASSHLVYGYTF . TRBJ1-2 TRBV7-9 .
TGTGCCAGCAGCGAACAGGGAGGGAACACTGAAGCTTTCTTT CASSEQGGNTEAFF . TRBJ1-1 TRBV9 .
TGTGCCAGCAGTTGGGACCTCGGGGACATTCAGTACTTC CASSWDLGDIQYF . TRBJ2-4 TRBV6-2/TRBV6-3 .
TGTGCCAGCAGCTTAGGCCTAAAGGACAATGAGCAGTTCTTC CASSLGLKDNEQFF . TRBJ2-1 TRBV7-9 .
TGTGCCAGTATTCATAGAGGCAGGGGGCGGATTGAGCAGTTCTTC CASIHRGRGRIEQFF TRBD1 TRBJ2-1 TRBV19 .
TGTGCCAGCACCCAGGGTCGGAGCACTGAAGCTTTCTTT CASTQGRSTEAFF . TRBJ1-1 TRBV7-9 .
TGTGCCAGTAGTATGGAGGGACAGGGGTACGTTGAGACCCAGTACTTC CASSMEGQGYVETQYF TRBD1 TRBJ2-5 TRBV19 .
TGTGCCAGCAGTGAAGACCCAGCGAGGGTCACTGAAGCTTTCTTT CASSEDPARVTEAFF . TRBJ1-1 TRBV2 .
TGTGCCAGCAGCTTGACCGGGACAGGTACCAATCAGCCCCAGCATTTT CASSLTGTGTNQPQHF TRBD1 TRBJ1-5 TRBV7-9 .
TGTGCCAGCAGGGACGGGGGGACCGGGAGGTACGAGCAGTACTTC CASRDGGTGRYEQYF TRBD2 TRBJ2-7 TRBV27 .
TGTGCCAGCAGACGGATATTAGCTAACTATGGCTACACCTTC CASRRILANYGYTF . TRBJ1-2 TRBV6-5 .
TGTGCCATCAGTACCCAACAGGGGCCTTCCTACGAGCAGTACTTC CAISTQQGPSYEQYF TRBD1 TRBJ2-7 TRBV10-3 .
TGCGCCAGCAGCCCGGATCACAATGAGCAGTTCTTC CASSPDHNEQFF . TRBJ2-1 TRBV5-1 .
TGCAGCGTTGAAAGGTTGTGGGGGCGTGAGCAGTTCTTC CSVERLWGREQFF . TRBJ2-1 TRBV29-1 .
TGTGCCAGCAGCTATCGACAGGGACCGAACACTGAAGCTTTCTTT CASSYRQGPNTEAFF TRBD1 TRBJ1-1 TRBV5-4 .
TGTGCCAGTGGAGACAGGGACGGAGATACGCAGTATTTT CASGDRDGDTQYF TRBD1 TRBJ2-3 TRBV19 .
. CASSKVWGTGTDTQYF . TRBJ2-3 TRBV21-1 .
TGTGCCAGCAGCTCCTATTTTGGGGTAGATACGCAGTATTTT CASSSYFGVDTQYF . TRBJ2-3 TRBV7-2 .
TGTGCCAGCAGTTACTCAGGCAGGGAAGAGCAGTGCTTC CASSYSGREEQCF . TRBJ2-7 TRBV6-5 .
TGTGCCAGCAGCCTCCGGGGTGGTTCACCCCTCCACTTT CASSLRGGSPLHF . TRBJ1-6 TRBV9 .
TGTGCCAGCAGTTACCCGGACAGGATAATCTATGGCTACACCTTC CASSYPDRIIYGYTF TRBD1 TRBJ1-2 TRBV6-2/TRBV6-3 .
TGTGCCAGCCTGGACAGGGTGAACACCGGGGAGCTGTTTTTT CASLDRVNTGELFF TRBD1 TRBJ2-2 TRBV19 .
TGTGCCAGCAGCCAAGTAGGCGGGGGGAGTGATGAGCAGTTCTTC CASSQVGGGSDEQFF TRBD2 TRBJ2-1 TRBV3-1/TRBV3-2 .
TGTGCCAGCTCACCACCGTCCAGGGATAAAAGCTACACCTTC CASSPPSRDKSYTF . TRBJ1-2 TRBV18 few
TGTGCCAGCAGTAACCGGGACAGGGGACCCTATGGCTACACCTTC CASSNRDRGPYGYTF TRBD1 TRBJ1-2 TRBV6-2/TRBV6-3 few
TGTGCCAGCAGTCGACAAAACTATGGCTACACCTTC CASSRQNYGYTF . TRBJ1-2 TRBV7-9 .
TGTGCCAGCAGCCAAGATCTGGGACAGGATAGAGGCTACACCTTC CASSQDLGQDRGYTF TRBD1 TRBJ1-2 TRBV3-1/TRBV3-2 .
TGTGCCAGCAGCCAAGCGACAGGGTCGGGAGAAAAACTGTTTTTT CASSQATGSGEKLFF TRBD1 TRBJ1-4 TRBV4-2 few
TGTGCCAGCAGTTCCGTTAGTACTAACTATGGCTACACCTTC CASSSVSTNYGYTF . TRBJ1-2 TRBV6-5 .
TGTGCCAGCATTTCAGCGGGCAATCAGCCCCAGCATTTT CASISAGNQPQHF . TRBJ1-5 TRBV6-5 .
TGTGCCAGCAGCCAAGGCTTAGTGAACACTGAAGCTTTCTTT CASSQGLVNTEAFF . TRBJ1-1 TRBV3-1/TRBV3-2 .
TGCAGCGTTGAAGGAGGGACGGGTGAAAAACTGTTTTTT CSVEGGTGEKLFF . TRBJ1-4 TRBV29-1 .
TGCAGCGTGGGGCGACCGGGACAGGGTCCCGCTGAAGCTTTCTTT CSVGRPGQGPAEAFF TRBD1 TRBJ1-1 TRBV29-1 .
TGTGCCAGCAGCTTAGCTAGCGGGGGGGCTCGAGATACGCAGTATTTT CASSLASGGARDTQYF TRBD2 TRBJ2-3 TRBV7-2 once
TGTGCCAGCAGCTTAACAGCCTCGGAGCCCCAGCATTTT CASSLTASEPQHF . TRBJ1-5 TRBV7-6 .
TGCGCCAGCAGCTTGCTGGGCAATGAGCAGTTCTTC CASSLLGNEQFF . TRBJ2-1 TRBV5-1 .